This T cell receptor beta chain is drawn from a study of human T cells and chemical hapten exposure. The study, taken as a whole, reports: Positively correlated with patch test score were the counts of PT1 expanded TCRs.

This clonotype is large. The target antigen is unknown. What the library attached to individual cDNA molecules were unique molecular identifiers. MiXCR, applied by TCRdb to the reads, yields one record per CDR3 protein. The data show a few thousand distinct CDR3 sequences, approximately 46% seen once. The treatment denotes: therapeutic diphenylcyclopropenone sensitization with weekly scalp DPC. Trimming shortened V by 4 bases and J by 7 bases, and 17 bases separated the two germline ends. Germline loops: CDR1 KGHSH, CDR2 LQKENI. This CDR3 spans 15 amino acids. The J gene is TRBJ2-1, the V gene TRBV18; D could derive from TRBD1 or TRBD2 (5 bases each). The starting material was whole blood, obtained before DPC sensitization or 2, 6, or about 24 weeks after (not recorded which). This clonotype originated in an adult with alopecia areata. Some clones in this sample may be carry-over from other donors' samples. This table probably holds off-target reads from a library built for another chain. The DNA for the CDR3 is TGTGCCAGCTCACAAAATTCCGGGACGGTGAATGAGCAGTTCTTC. Translation: CASSQNSGTVNEQFF.